This TCR beta chain was sequenced for a study of blood T cell repertoires in COVID-19. About the research overall: Researchers got acute and convalescent COVID-19 samples from the United States, Italy and Spain.

Source study methods: Amplified reference gene primers provided the basis for estimating nucleated cell counts. The table came from immunoSEQ multiplex PCR; TCRdb's copy has only in-frame clones and leaves some out. Clone size and V and J calls were adopted from that table, with D and trimming inferred from the DNA. The data show 110,000 or so clones, approximately 90% seen once. Germline CDR1 PRHDT, CDR2 FYEKMQ (reference sequence). The CDR3 is 12 residues long. Trimming cost V 5 bases and J 16 bases, with 18 bases left between them. J is TRBJ2-4 and V is TRBV13; perhaps TRBD2 as D (5 bases). This clonotype was obtained from a woman aged 70-85 years who had recovered from COVID-19. The sample taken for sequencing was peripheral blood. Written as DNA, the CDR3 is TGTGCCAGCAGCGTCCGGACTCAGCCCGGATACTTC. Amino acids: CASSVRTQPGYF. Full variable domain (missing parts from reference TRBV13 and TRBJ2-4): AAGVIQSPRHLIKEKRETATLKCYPIPRHDTVYWYQQGPGQDPQFLISFYEKMQSDKGSIPDRFSAQQFSDYHSELNMSSLELGDSALYFCASSVRTQPGYFGAGTRLSVL.